This T cell receptor (beta chain) was sequenced during a study of blood T cells in healthy people across ages (dated by TCRdb to between 2014 and 2017). Notes on the research overall: In model experiments, roughly one uniquely barcoded TCR beta cDNA molecule per two T cells was captured by template switching. For two donors (one aged 18 to 29 and one aged 80 or older), the study analyzed two additional independent replicas of 1 million unique cDNA reads from the same blood draw. The donors were divided into four age groups: young (average around 16 years), middle-aged (around 37), aged (approximately 64) and long-lived (about 79). Donors of different ages were randomly distributed across sequencing lanes to avoid experimental bias. The study measured age-related changes in TCR beta repertoire diversity using deep sequencing normalized with unique cDNA molecular identifiers.

CDR1 is given as LGHNA and CDR2 as YSLEER, both from the germline V gene. Including cysteine and phenylalanine, the CDR3 has 15 amino acids. The CDR3 DNA has 45 bases and is translated from base 1. V and J lose 0 bases and 10 bases, and a span of 13 bases separates them. The 35 to 40 donors, aged roughly 6 to 95 years, were systemically healthy Caucasian individuals from Russia. Each donor gave approximately 10 milliliters of peripheral blood, collected into EDTA-treated Vacutainer tubes. Ficoll-Paque density-gradient centrifugation was used to isolate PBMCs, with at least 7 million per sample. Trizol reagent was used to extract total RNA from the PBMCs, yielding at least 6 micrograms per sample. For every donor, an aliquot of PBMCs went through flow cytometry to measure the percentages of naive CD45RAhigh/CD27high T cells. This clonotype was counted only a few times. The clone's antigen remains unknown. No base quality values were provided; no much bigger clone lies one nucleotide off.

Libraries were prepared through 5' RACE. Reads for this sample came from an Illumina HiSeq 2500. A second PCR of about 7 to 12 cycles was run with a J-beta primer mix and a sample-barcoded 5' primer. Each TCR beta cDNA molecule received a unique molecular identifier from a template-switch 5' adaptor carrying 12 random nucleotides. Each sample yielded at least 2.5 million CDR3-containing paired-end reads. The Mint cDNA synthesis kit, primed by a TRBC-specific oligonucleotide, was used to synthesize first-strand cDNA from all RNA. Following uracil-DNA glycosylase treatment, a first 18-cycle PCR with universal primers M1SS and BC2_uni_R was performed on all cDNA. The authors' pipeline ran thus. Each sample was normalized by randomly selecting 1 million high-quality reads, each carrying a distinct molecular identifier. Reads sharing molecular identifiers were discarded rather than binned into consensus sequences. MiTCR, run with a Q25 quality threshold and the strictest error-elimination algorithm, handled CDR3 identification, clonotype clustering and error correction. A nonparametric unseen species model using Euler transformation provided a lower-bound estimate of total TCR beta diversity. Clones were called with MiXCR by TCRdb after fastp trimmed the public reads at Q25, and only in-frame beta chains were retained. When rows share a CDR3 protein, they turn into one entry using the most common DNA and genes. TCRdb's processing, not the study's, gives the V and J calls here. For this sample the table gives hundreds of thousands of distinct CDR3 sequences, of which around 45% were detected only once. The ten largest make up 30% to 35% of the sample.

Summary of the overall study and its limitations: Estimates of total diversity from one million sequenced T cells were regarded as lower bounds and underestimates. Observed TCR beta diversity per million T cells fell roughly linearly with age, and a significant reduction was already apparent by age around 44. Compared with the aged group, the long-lived group had more naive CD4+ T cells, fewer expanded clones and increased TCR diversity, suggesting age selection. Donor CMV infection status was unknown, potentially confounding age-related changes in expanded clonotypes. A strong correlation was found between observed TCR beta diversity and the percentage of naive T cells measured by flow cytometry. Bulk unsorted PBMC profiling prevented conclusive comparison of naive and antigen-experienced compartments.

This sequence was found in a woman aged 55-75 years in good health. The sample taken for sequencing was blood. Recombination linked TRBV4-3 to TRBJ1-6, with the D gene too uncertain to name. For the CDR3, the sequence is CASSQDRQAFSPLHF. In nucleotide form, the sequence is TGCGCCAGCAGCCAAGATCGCCAGGCATTCTCACCCCTCCACTTT.